The 19 T cell receptor beta chains below come from one sample, sequenced in a study of cytomegalovirus exposure and HLA in healthy donors. A multiplex PCR was run with 60 Vbeta primers and 13 Jbeta primers. Some clones are missing from TCRdb's copy, which holds only in-frame ones; the method was immunoSEQ multiplex PCR. The table has about 190,000 clones, 80% to 85% seen once. Sequenced: PBMCs. All receptors come from a man aged 35-49 years in good health and CMV-seropositive.

The gene calls are TRBV5-1 and TRBJ2-5, with D unresolved. Deletions cut 2 bases from V and 4 bases from J, with 6 bases between. The CDR3 runs to 12 residues. The germline CDR1 and CDR2 sequences are SGHRS and YFSETQ. For the CDR3, the DNA is TGCGCCAGCAGCTTTGCAGTAGAGACCCAGTACTTC. Its translation is CASSFAVETQYF.

V is TRBV5-1 and J is TRBJ2-7; TRBD2 matches at 8 bases. V lost 2 bases, J lost 2 bases, and 3 bases stayed unmatched. Looked up from germline, CDR1 is SGHRS and CDR2 is YFSETQ. The CDR3 contains 14 residues. CDR3: CASSFSGLAYEQYF. CDR3 nucleotide sequence: TGCGCCAGCAGCTTCTCGGGACTAGCCTACGAGCAGTACTTC.

The rearrangement joins TRBV10-3 to TRBJ1-5, with a possible D match to TRBD1 (5 bases). The CDR3 has 13 amino acids. The V gene's germline CDR1 is ENHRY and CDR2 SYGVKD. V was trimmed by 0 bases and J by 15 bases, leaving 15 bases between them. This CDR3 reads CAISESTGREWHF. The CDR3 DNA is TGTGCCATCAGTGAGTCGACCGGCAGGGAATGGCATTTT.

This chain connects TRBV4-3 to TRBJ2-3; the D is unclear. The V gene lost 4 bases and the J gene lost 3 bases, with 14 bases spanning the gap. The CDR3 totals 15 residues. CDR1 LGHNA and CDR2 YSLEER come from the germline V gene. The CDR3 protein is CASSRDRIGTDTQYF. The DNA of the CDR3 is TGCGCCAGCAGCCGAGATCGAATCGGGACAGATACGCAGTATTTT.

This clone was counted ten times or more. CDR3: CASSQKTRYEQYF. As DNA, the CDR3 is TGTGCCAGCAGCCAAAAGACTCGCTACGAGCAGTACTTC. V usage is TRBV14 and J usage is TRBJ2-7; no definite D call. The V gene's germline CDR1 is SGHDN and CDR2 FVKESK. Trimming stripped 2 bases from V and 3 bases from J, with 8 bases between. This CDR3 is built from 13 residues.

The CDR3: CASSTRFPGQISYEQYF. The CDR3 nucleotides read TGTGCCAGTAGCACGCGATTTCCGGGACAGATTTCCTACGAGCAGTACTTC. V usage is TRBV19 and J usage is TRBJ2-7, with 7 positions matching TRBD1. This CDR3 region has 17 residues. The germline CDR1 and CDR2 sequences are LNHDA and SQIVND (reference sequence). J gave up 1 base and V 6 bases, and 15 bases lay outside the gene matches.

This clone came up once. The chain couples TRBV6-1 to TRBJ2-5; no reliable D call. CDR3 length: 15 amino acids. Germline-derived CDR1 and CDR2 are MNHNS and SASEGT. Trimming cost V 2 bases and J 4 bases, with 14 bases left between them. This CDR3 is CASSELRQYRETQYF. The CDR3 region has the DNA TGTGCCAGCAGTGAACTCCGGCAGTACAGAGAGACCCAGTACTTC.

A remark on this clone: This CDR3 is also generated by other DNA sequences in the sample. V is TRBV5-6 and J is TRBJ1-1; 7 nucleotides align to TRBD1. Per the germline V gene, CDR1 is SGHDT and CDR2 is YYEEEE. The length of the CDR3 is 13 residues. After removal of 4 bases from V and 5 bases from J, the junction contained 5 bases not matched to a gene. As DNA, the CDR3 is TGTGCCAGCAGCCCGACAGGGAGAACTGAAGCTTTCTTT. Protein sequence: CASSPTGRTEAFF.

The V and J genes are TRBV7-3 and TRBJ2-2; TRBD2 aligns across 7 bases. Per the germline V gene, CDR1 is SGHTA and CDR2 is FQGTGA. This CDR3 contains 15 residues. Trimming cost V 3 bases and J 4 bases; bases outside gene matches: 5. As DNA, the CDR3 is TGTGCCAGCAGCTTGACTAGCCCGGGCACCGGGGAGCTGTTTTTT. Protein: CASSLTSPGTGELFF.

CDR3 DNA sequence: TGTGCCAGCAGCTTCGCCCAAGGAGGCACAGATACGCAGTATTTT. It encodes CASSFAQGGTDTQYF. The chain uses TRBV5-4 and TRBJ2-3, with no clear D. Germline V gives CDR1 SGHNT, CDR2 YYREEE (reference sequence). V shed 2 bases and J shed 1 base, with 11 bases lying between them. The CDR3 contains 15 residues.

In this sample, this clone turned up a few times. J is TRBJ2-1 and V is TRBV28; a possible D gene is TRBD2 (6 bases). The CDR3 loop spans 12 amino acids. Germline CDR1 is MDHEN and CDR2 is SYDVKM. The CDR3 DNA follows: TGTGCGGTAGGAAGCGGGTCGTATGAGCAGTTCTTC. Translating gives CAVGSGSYEQFF. The full variable domain, rest sourced from reference TRBV28 and TRBJ2-1, is DVKVTQSSRYLVKRTGEKVFLECVQDMDHENMFWYRQDPGLGLRLIYFSYDVKMKEKGDIPEGYSVSREKKERFSLILESASTNQTSMYLCAVGSGSYEQFFGPGTRLTVL.

The chain carries TRBV7-9 and TRBJ2-1; the D gene is possibly TRBD1 (6 bases). The CDR3 is 16 amino acids. CDR1 and CDR2 from the germline V gene are SEHNR and FQNEAQ (reference sequence). Trimming cost V 2 bases and J 2 bases, with 13 bases left between them. CDR3 DNA: TGTGCCAGCAGCTTAATGGTCCAGGGGCCCTACAATGAGCAGTTCTTC. Translating it yields CASSLMVQGPYNEQFF.

This chain connects TRBV7-2 to TRBJ2-6; D remains unclear. The CDR3 consists of 15 residues. V was cut by 1 base and J by 0 bases, with 4 bases left in between. CDR1 is SGHTA, CDR2 FQGNSA, per germline. The CDR3 bases are TGTGCCAGCAGCTTAGTCTTCTCTGGGGCCAACGTCCTGACTTTC. This codes for CASSLVFSGANVLTF.

This clone was detected only once. The chain couples TRBV7-3 to TRBJ2-1; TRBD2 aligns across 8 bases. Germline V lookup: CDR1 SGHTA, CDR2 FQGTGA. The length of the CDR3 is 16 residues. With V trimmed by 4 bases and J by 0 bases, 5 bases remained unmatched. CDR3 nucleotides: TGTGCCAGCAGCTCTGCCGGGGGGGGCTCCTACAATGAGCAGTTCTTC. Its translation is CASSSAGGGSYNEQFF.

The chain employs TRBV4-1 and TRBJ1-1; D call uncertain. Looked up from germline, CDR1 is MGHRA and CDR2 is YSYEKL. The CDR3 totals 16 residues. V gave up 4 bases and J gave up 3 bases, with 18 bases separating them. CDR3 nucleotide sequence: TGCGCCAGCAGCCTGAAATCGCGGGAAGGGTACACTGAAGCTTTCTTT. It is translated as CASSLKSREGYTEAFF.

V gene TRBV6-4 combines with J gene TRBJ2-3; 7 bases match TRBD2. The CDR3 spans 15 residues. Trimming removed 6 bases from V and 3 bases from J; junction bases left unmatched: 9. In germline, CDR1 is MRHNA, CDR2 SNTAGT. The CDR3 bases are TGTGCCAGCAGCCACGAGGTGGGGGGGACAGATACGCAGTATTTT. Its translation: CASSHEVGGTDTQYF.

This clone turned up a few times. The chain couples TRBV2 to TRBJ1-5, with D possibly TRBD1 on 5 matching bases. CDR1 and CDR2 from the germline V gene are SNHLY and FYNNEI. Trimming took off 5 bases at V and 7 bases at J, with 12 bases between the two ends. This CDR3 has 13 amino acids. The CDR3 loop is CASSFEGVQPQHF. The CDR3, as DNA: TGTGCCAGCAGTTTTGAAGGGGTCCAGCCCCAGCATTTT.

The chain links TRBV27 to TRBJ2-3; TRBD2 is a possible D gene (6 bases). This CDR3 comprises 14 residues. V gave up 1 base and J gave up 2 bases, with 7 bases separating them. In germline, CDR1 is MNHEY, CDR2 SMNVEV (reference sequence). The DNA for the CDR3 is TGTGCCAGCAGTTTATGGGGACTCACAGATACGCAGTATTTT. Translation gives CASSLWGLTDTQYF.

The V call is TRBV7-8, the J call TRBJ2-3; D remains ambiguous. In germline, CDR1 is SGHVS, CDR2 FQNEAQ. Trimming pared 2 bases from V and 0 bases from J, leaving 9 bases between. This CDR3 comprises 15 residues. The CDR3 DNA follows: TGTGCCAGCAGCTTAATTGTAGATAGCACAGATACGCAGTATTTT. Protein product: CASSLIVDSTDTQYF.